These 13 T cell receptor beta chains were sequenced from one sample in a study of blood T cell repertoires in COVID-19. Produced via immunoSEQ multiplex PCR; TCRdb's table is partial and in-frame only. The sample holds tens of thousands of clones, approximately 83% seen once. Sequenced input: peripheral blood. All receptors derive from a woman older than 75 with acute or convalescent COVID-19.

V and J are TRBV7-9 and TRBJ2-3; the D gene is possibly TRBD2 (6 bases). The CDR3 length is 14 residues. V was cut by 8 bases and J by 2 bases, with 14 bases left in between. Germline CDR1 is SEHNR and CDR2 is FQNEAQ (reference sequence). The CDR3 protein is CASLRDSATDTQYF. The CDR3 DNA reads TGTGCCAGCCTAAGGGACTCAGCCACAGATACGCAGTATTTT.

The rearrangement joins TRBV6-6 to TRBJ1-5; 9 nucleotides align to TRBD1. The junction had 8 bases not matched to a gene; V was cut back by 7 bases and J by 7 bases. The length of the CDR3 is 14 residues. CDR1 is MNHNY, CDR2 SVGAGI, per germline (reference sequence). The CDR3 bases are TGTGCCAGCAATGTGGGACAGGGAGGCCAGCCCCAGCATTTT. Encoded protein: CASNVGQGGQPQHF.

This clone is a singleton in its sample. The rearrangement uses TRBV28 and TRBJ2-1; D is perhaps TRBD2 (5 bases). V was trimmed by 5 bases and J by 0 bases, leaving 11 bases between them. Germline V gene lookup returns CDR1 MDHEN and CDR2 SYDVKM. This CDR3 has 15 amino acids. CDR3 amino acids: CASSMAGSSYNEQFF. The CDR3 coding sequence is TGTGCCAGCAGTATGGCGGGTAGCTCCTACAATGAGCAGTTCTTC.

The chain joins TRBV11-2 to TRBJ1-6, with 8 positions matching TRBD1. CDR1 SGHAT and CDR2 FQNNGV come from the germline V gene. The CDR3 consists of 14 residues. The junction had 8 bases not matched to a gene; V was cut back by 6 bases and J by 10 bases. The CDR3 sequence is CASSLDRVFSPLHF. The CDR3 DNA reads as TGTGCCAGCAGTTTGGACAGGGTCTTCTCACCCCTCCACTTT.

The V call is TRBV10-3, the J call TRBJ2-3, with 9 positions matching TRBD2. V was clipped by 7 bases and J by 2 bases; unmatched bases: 4. The germline V gene has CDR1 ENHRY and CDR2 SYGVKD. CDR3 size: 14 residues. CDR3 residues: CAITLAGSTDTQYF. CDR3 bases: TGTGCCATCACCCTAGCGGGGTCCACAGATACGCAGTATTTT.

V and J are TRBV30 and TRBJ2-7, with D maybe TRBD1 (6 bases). The CDR3 is made up of 13 amino acids. Germline CDR1 is GTSNPN and CDR2 is SVGIG (reference sequence). Trimming cost V 4 bases and J 6 bases, with 16 bases left between them. CDR3 in amino acids: CAWNPSGVAEQYF. The CDR3 DNA sequence: TGTGCCTGGAACCCCTCAGGGGTGGCCGAGCAGTACTTC. Full variable domain (missing parts from reference TRBV30 and TRBJ2-7): SQTIHQWPATLVQPVGSPLSLECTVEGTSNPNLYWYRQAAGRGLQLLFYSVGIGQISSEVPQNLSASRPQDRQFILSSKKLLLSDSGFYLCAWNPSGVAEQYFGPGTRLTVT.

This clone was counted a few times. The V and J genes are TRBV19 and TRBJ1-4; 11 nucleotides match TRBD1. Germline CDR1 is LNHDA and CDR2 is SQIVND (reference sequence). The trim removed 9 bases at V and 0 bases at J, leaving 9 bases unmatched. The CDR3 has 17 residues. Written as DNA, the CDR3 is TGTGCCAGCGGGACAGGGGGTTATAATGCAACTAATGAAAAACTGTTTTTT. Protein sequence: CASGTGGYNATNEKLFF.

V usage is TRBV5-1 and J usage is TRBJ1-4, with a weak D call TRBD1 (6 bases). Germline-derived CDR1 and CDR2 are SGHRS and YFSETQ. The CDR3 runs 15 residues. V was clipped by 8 bases and J by 0 bases, with 14 bases between them. CDR3 region: CASSLRGSTNEKLFF. CDR3 bases: TGCGCCAGTTCCCTGAGGGGGTCAACTAATGAAAAACTGTTTTTT.

The chain joins TRBV11-2 to TRBJ2-7; 8 nucleotides line up with TRBD2. The length of the CDR3 is 15 residues. The ends lost 3 bases at V and 3 bases at J; junction bases unmatched: 7. CDR1 is SGHAT and CDR2 is FQNNGV in the germline V gene. CDR3 amino acids: CASSLNGGAFYEQYF. The CDR3 DNA reads TGTGCCAGCAGCTTGAACGGGGGGGCCTTCTACGAGCAGTACTTC.

The CDR3 DNA reads as TGTGCCTGGAGTGTACAGAACAATCAGCCCCAGCATTTT. Translating it yields CAWSVQNNQPQHF. V and J are TRBV30 and TRBJ1-5; no clear D. Germline assignment: CDR1 GTSNPN and CDR2 SVGIG (reference sequence). Trimming shortened V by 0 bases and J by 3 bases, and 6 bases separated the two germline ends. This CDR3 region has 13 residues.

The rearrangement links TRBV7-9 to TRBJ1-2; 9 bases are shared with TRBD1. V gave up 3 bases and J gave up 8 bases; unmatched junction bases: 1. Germline assignment: CDR1 SEHNR and CDR2 FQNEAQ (reference sequence). CDR3 size: 12 residues. CDR3 nucleotide sequence: TGTGCCAGCAGCTTCGACAGGGGGGGCTACACCTTC. Protein: CASSFDRGGYTF.

The chain has TRBV5-1 and TRBJ2-5; 7 bases match TRBD1. Germline values: CDR1 SGHRS, CDR2 YFSETQ. This CDR3 region has 14 residues. Germline trimming cut 4 bases from V and 4 bases from J; bases unmatched to any gene: 7. The CDR3 sequence: CASSPQSGGETQYF. CDR3 DNA sequence: TGCGCCAGCAGCCCACAATCAGGGGGAGAGACCCAGTACTTC.

V gene TRBV7-2 combines with J gene TRBJ2-7; D possibly corresponds to TRBD2 (6 bases). Germline V lookup: CDR1 SGHTA, CDR2 FQGNSA. V gave up 1 base and J gave up 2 bases, with 12 bases separating them. This CDR3 is built from 15 residues. The CDR3 coding sequence is TGTGCCAGCAGCTTAGGGGGGGAAGTAACCTACGAGCAGTACTTC. Translating gives CASSLGGEVTYEQYF.